Presented here are 10 T cell receptor beta chains from one specimen sequenced in a study of post-analysis software for immune sequencing data. General study findings and limits: The study found TRBV5-6, TRBV5-1 and TRBV20-1 among five TRBV segments more frequent in patients than controls.

Prepared TCR beta cDNA libraries contained unique molecular identifiers. MiXCR, applied by TCRdb to the PCR reads, yields one record per CDR3 protein. Of about 400,000 distinct CDR3 sequences listed, roughly 30% are singletons. Which antigens these TCRs recognize remains unknown. Sample: blood. Every receptor here comes from a girl aged 10 to 17 with multiple sclerosis.

Only a few counts were recorded for this clonotype. This chain links TRBV9 with TRBJ1-2; 7 nucleotides align to TRBD1. After removal of 3 bases from V and 0 bases from J, the junction contained 11 bases not matched to a gene. Germline CDR1 and CDR2: SGDLS and YYNGEE. The CDR3 has 17 amino acids. Here the CDR3 reads CASSGFGQDEANYGYTF. The CDR3 region has the DNA TGTGCCAGCAGCGGCTTCGGACAGGACGAAGCTAACTATGGCTACACCTTC.

This clonotype was seen more than once but under ten times. This sequence joins TRBV28 and TRBJ2-1, with TRBD2 identical over 10 bases. CDR1 is MDHEN and CDR2 is SYDVKM in the germline V gene. The CDR3 is 16 amino acids. Germline trimming cut 0 bases from V and 8 bases from J; bases unmatched to any gene: 7. The CDR3 DNA follows: TGTGCCAGCAGTTTATGGAGAGCGGGGGGGCGATATGAGCAGTTCTTC. It is translated as CASSLWRAGGRYEQFF.

The V and J genes are TRBV6-2 or TRBV6-3 and TRBJ1-4; D not certain. This CDR3 is built from 16 residues. Trimming shortened V by 6 bases and J by 4 bases, and 18 bases separated the two germline ends. CDR1 and CDR2 from the germline V gene are MNHEY and SVGEGT. DNA of the CDR3: TGTGCCAGCAGATCGTCCCACAGCGGGGATAATGAAAAACTGTTTTTT. Translation gives CASRSSHSGDNEKLFF.

The chain combines TRBV20-1 with TRBJ2-5, with TRBD1 as a possible D gene (6 bases). The DNA end lines up better with TRBJ2-7; the J call may be wrong. Germline V gene sequence: CDR1 DFQATT, CDR2 SNEGSKA (reference sequence). The CDR3 sequence is 13 residues long. CDR3 DNA: TGCAGTGCTAGGACAGGTGAGACCTCCGAGCAGTACTTC. It codes for CSARTGETSEQYF.

This clonotype turned up a few times. The rearrangement uses TRBV2 and TRBJ2-2; weak D call: TRBD2 (7 bases). There are 15 residues in the CDR3. Germline CDR1 SNHLY, CDR2 FYNNEI. Trimming took 5 bases from V and 0 from J, leaving 10 bases between them. CDR3 loop: CASSRGGSNTGELFF. The CDR3, as DNA: TGTGCCAGCAGTCGCGGGGGCTCGAACACCGGGGAGCTGTTTTTT.

This clonotype was counted a few times. J is TRBJ1-5 and V is TRBV11-2; possibly TRBD1 for D (5 bases). Trimming shortened V by 0 bases and J by 5 bases, and 17 bases separated the two germline ends. The CDR3 is 17 residues long. Germline V gene data show CDR1 as SGHAT and CDR2 as FQNNGV. CDR3 in DNA: TGTGCCAGCAGCTTAGACATACAGGAAGATGGCGATCAGCCCCAGCATTTT. It translates to CASSLDIQEDGDQPQHF.

Only one count was recorded for this clonotype. This chain uses TRBV7-8 with TRBJ2-3; no firm D call. Per germline, CDR1 SGHVS and CDR2 FQNEAQ. V shed 4 bases and J shed 2 bases, with 16 bases lying between them. The CDR3 sequence is 16 residues long. The CDR3 spells CASSSPRISVTDTQYF. Here the CDR3 DNA reads TGTGCCAGCAGCTCCCCAAGGATCTCGGTCACAGATACGCAGTATTTT.

This clonotype has just a few counts. V usage is TRBV5-6 and J usage is TRBJ2-3, with TRBD2 matching 11 bases. The V gene's germline CDR1 is SGHDT and CDR2 YYEEEE. Germline trimming cut 4 bases from V and 4 bases from J; bases unmatched to any gene: 5. CDR3 length: 15 amino acids. CDR3 sequence: CASSMTSGAADTQYF. The CDR3 DNA reads as TGTGCCAGCAGCATGACTAGCGGGGCTGCAGATACGCAGTATTTT.

This clonotype was recorded a few times. The chain carries TRBV12-3 or TRBV12-4 and TRBJ1-4; D is unclear. The V gene lost 8 bases and the J gene lost 2 bases, with 9 bases spanning the gap. This CDR3 region has 13 residues. Here the CDR3 DNA reads TGTGCCAGCGGTGGGGTGACTAATGAAAAACTGTTTTTT. Its translation is CASGGVTNEKLFF.

This clonotype was seen only once. The chain employs TRBV4-1 and TRBJ1-6; TRBD1 is a possible D gene (6 bases). CDR3 size: 16 residues. Trimming left V 0 bases short and J 6 bases short, with 12 bases between. The germline V gene encodes CDR1 MGHRA and CDR2 YSYEKL. Written as DNA, the CDR3 is TGCGCCAGCAGCCAAGATAGGCCAGGGGCTAATTCACCCCTCCACTTT. This sequence encodes CASSQDRPGANSPLHF.